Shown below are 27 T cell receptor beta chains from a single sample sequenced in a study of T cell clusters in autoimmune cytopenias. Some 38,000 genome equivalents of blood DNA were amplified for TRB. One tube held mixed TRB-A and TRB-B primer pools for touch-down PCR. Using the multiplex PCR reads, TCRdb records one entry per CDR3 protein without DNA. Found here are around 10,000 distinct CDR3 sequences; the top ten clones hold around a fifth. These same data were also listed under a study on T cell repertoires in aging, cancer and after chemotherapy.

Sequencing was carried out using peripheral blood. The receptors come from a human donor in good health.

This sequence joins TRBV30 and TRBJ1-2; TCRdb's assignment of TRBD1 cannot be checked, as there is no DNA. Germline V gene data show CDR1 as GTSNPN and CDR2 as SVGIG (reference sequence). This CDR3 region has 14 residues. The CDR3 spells CAWSVRSQDYGYTF.

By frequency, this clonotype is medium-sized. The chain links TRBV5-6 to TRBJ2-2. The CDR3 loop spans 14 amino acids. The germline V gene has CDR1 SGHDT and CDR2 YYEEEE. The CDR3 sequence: CASREVGNTGELFF.

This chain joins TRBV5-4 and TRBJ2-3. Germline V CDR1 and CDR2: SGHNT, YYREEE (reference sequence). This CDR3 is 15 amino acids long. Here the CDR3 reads CASSFEHLSSDTQYF.

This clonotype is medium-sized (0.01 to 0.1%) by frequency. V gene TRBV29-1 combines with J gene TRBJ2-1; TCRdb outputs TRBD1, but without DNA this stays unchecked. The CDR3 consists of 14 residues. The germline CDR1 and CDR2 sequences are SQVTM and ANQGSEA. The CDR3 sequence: CSVLAPQLGNEQFF.

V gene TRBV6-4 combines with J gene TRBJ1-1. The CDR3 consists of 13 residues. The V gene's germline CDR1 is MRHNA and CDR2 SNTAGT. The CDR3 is CASSVSMNTEAFF.

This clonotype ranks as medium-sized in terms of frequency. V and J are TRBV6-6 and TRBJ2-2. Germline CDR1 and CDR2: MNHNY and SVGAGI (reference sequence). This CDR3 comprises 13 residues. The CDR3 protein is CASSVYDTGELFF.

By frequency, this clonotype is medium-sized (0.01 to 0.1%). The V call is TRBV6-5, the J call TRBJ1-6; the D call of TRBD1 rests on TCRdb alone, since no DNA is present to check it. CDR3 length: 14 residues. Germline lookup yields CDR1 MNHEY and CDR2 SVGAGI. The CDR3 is CASSGDREISPLHF.

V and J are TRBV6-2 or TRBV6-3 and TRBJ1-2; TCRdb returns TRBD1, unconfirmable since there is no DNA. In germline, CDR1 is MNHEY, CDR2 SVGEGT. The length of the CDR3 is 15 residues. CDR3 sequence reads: CASSIRTGGLLSYTF.

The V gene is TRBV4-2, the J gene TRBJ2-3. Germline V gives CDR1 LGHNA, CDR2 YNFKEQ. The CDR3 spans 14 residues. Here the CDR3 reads CASSQPTRGNTQYF.

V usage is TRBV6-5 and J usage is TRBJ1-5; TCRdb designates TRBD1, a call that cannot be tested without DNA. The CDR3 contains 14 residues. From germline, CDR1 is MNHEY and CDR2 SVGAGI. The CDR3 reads CASSEGGLNQPQHF.

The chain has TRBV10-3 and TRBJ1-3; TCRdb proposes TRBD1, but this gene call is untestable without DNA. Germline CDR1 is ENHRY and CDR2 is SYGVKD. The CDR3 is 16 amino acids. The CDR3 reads CAISARQGLVGNTIYF.

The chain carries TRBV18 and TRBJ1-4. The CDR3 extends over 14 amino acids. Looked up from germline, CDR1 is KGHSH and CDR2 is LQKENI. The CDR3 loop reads CASSSSTADEKLFF.

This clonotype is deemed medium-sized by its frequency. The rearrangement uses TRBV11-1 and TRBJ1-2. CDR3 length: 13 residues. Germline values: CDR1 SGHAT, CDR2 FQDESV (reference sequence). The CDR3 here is CASSLGRLYGYTF.

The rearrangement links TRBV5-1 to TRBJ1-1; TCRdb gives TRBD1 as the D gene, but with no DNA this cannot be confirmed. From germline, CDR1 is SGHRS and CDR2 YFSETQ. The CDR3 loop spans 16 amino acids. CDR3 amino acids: CASSFETGTGNTEAFF.

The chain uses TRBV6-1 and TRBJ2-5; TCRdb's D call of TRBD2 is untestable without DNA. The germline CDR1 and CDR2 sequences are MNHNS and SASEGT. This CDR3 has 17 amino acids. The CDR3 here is CASSASSGGPNQETQYF.

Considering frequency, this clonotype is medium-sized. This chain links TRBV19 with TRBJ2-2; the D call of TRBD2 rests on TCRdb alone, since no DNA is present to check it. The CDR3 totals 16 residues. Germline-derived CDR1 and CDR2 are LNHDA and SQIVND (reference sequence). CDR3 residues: CASSFSGGLNTGELFF. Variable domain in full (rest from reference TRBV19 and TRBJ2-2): DGGITQSPKYLFRKEGQNVTLSCEQNLNHDAMYWYRQDPGQGLRLIYYSQIVNDFQKGDIAEGYSVSREKKESFPLTVTSAQKNPTAFYLCASSFSGGLNTGELFFGEGSRLTVL.

The CDR3 loop reads CASSIGLGFKNIQYF. The rearrangement uses TRBV19 and TRBJ2-4. The germline V gene has CDR1 LNHDA and CDR2 SQIVND (reference sequence). There are 15 residues in the CDR3.

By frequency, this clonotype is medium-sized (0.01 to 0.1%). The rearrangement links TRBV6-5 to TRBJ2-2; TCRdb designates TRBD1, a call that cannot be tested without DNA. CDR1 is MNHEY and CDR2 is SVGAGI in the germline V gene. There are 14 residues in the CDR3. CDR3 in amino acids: CASSPALNTGELFF.

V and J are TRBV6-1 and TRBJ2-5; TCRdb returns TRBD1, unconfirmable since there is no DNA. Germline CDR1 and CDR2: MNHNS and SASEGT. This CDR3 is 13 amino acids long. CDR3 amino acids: CASTLGQRETQYF.

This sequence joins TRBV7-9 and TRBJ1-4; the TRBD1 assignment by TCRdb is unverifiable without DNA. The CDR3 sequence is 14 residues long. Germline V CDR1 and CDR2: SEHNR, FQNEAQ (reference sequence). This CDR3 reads CASSLAGDWEKLFF.

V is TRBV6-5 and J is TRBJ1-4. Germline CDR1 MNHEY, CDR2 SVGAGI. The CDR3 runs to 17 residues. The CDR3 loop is CASKNRGTGSTNEKLFF.

The CDR3 here is CASSYRQLNTEAFF. The chain links TRBV6-5 to TRBJ1-1. CDR1 is MNHEY and CDR2 is SVGAGI in the germline V gene. There are 14 residues in the CDR3.

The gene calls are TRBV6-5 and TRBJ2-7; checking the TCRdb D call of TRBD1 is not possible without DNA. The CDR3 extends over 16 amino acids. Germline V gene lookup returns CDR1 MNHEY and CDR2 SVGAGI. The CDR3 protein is CASSYGGQGPTYEQYF.

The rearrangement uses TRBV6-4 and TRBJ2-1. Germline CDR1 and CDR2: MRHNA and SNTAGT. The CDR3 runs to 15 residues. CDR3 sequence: CASSDSWASYNEQFF.

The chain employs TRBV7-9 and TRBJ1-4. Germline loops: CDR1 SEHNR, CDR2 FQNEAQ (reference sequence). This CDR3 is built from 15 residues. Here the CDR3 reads CASSPWTTRTEKLFF.

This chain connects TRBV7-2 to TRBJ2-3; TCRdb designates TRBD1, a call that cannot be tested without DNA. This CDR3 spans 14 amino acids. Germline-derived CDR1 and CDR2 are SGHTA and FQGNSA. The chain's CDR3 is CASSLRVSTDTQYF.

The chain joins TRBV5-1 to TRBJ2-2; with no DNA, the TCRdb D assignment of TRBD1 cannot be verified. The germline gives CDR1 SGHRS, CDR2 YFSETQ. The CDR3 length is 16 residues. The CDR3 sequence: CASSFLGGQLTGELFF. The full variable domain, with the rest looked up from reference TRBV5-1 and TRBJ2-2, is KAGVTQTPRYLIKTRGQQVTLSCSPISGHRSVSWYQQTPGQGLQFLFEYFSETQRNKGNFPGRFSGRQFSNSRSEMNVSTLELGDSALYLCASSFLGGQLTGELFFGEGSRLTVL.